In its sample, the clone carrying this TCR beta chain was seen a few times. Its matching antigen is unknown. The patients chosen for sequencing had shown expansion of CD8+CD57+ cells (detected by flow cytometry). In all patients, the disease was severe acquired aplastic anemia. These data originate in a study of CD8+CD57+ T cells in acquired aplastic anemia. Whole-study findings and limits: Levels of CD8+ Simpson's diversity were not significantly distinct in patients versus controls. Shared by patients and controls, just under 30 CD8+ CDR3s were abundant in patients.

Template material for TCR beta VDJ and CDR3 profiling consisted of genomic DNA. TCRdb reprocessed the reads with MiXCR, giving one entry per CDR3 protein. Of 130,000 or so distinct CDR3 sequences detected, approximately 50% appear once; the ten largest clones hold 25% to 35%. The V end was cut by 6 bases, the J end by 5 bases, with 16 bases between. This CDR3 contains 14 residues. Germline V gene sequence: CDR1 MGHDK, CDR2 SYGVNS. The sequencing input was sorted CD4+, CD8+, or CD8+CD57+ T cells (not recorded which) from PBMCs. The chain is built from TRBV25-1 and TRBJ1-2; weak D call: TRBD1 (6 bases). The receptor was isolated from a human donor with aplastic anemia. CDR3 nucleotide sequence: TGTGCCAGCAGCCGAACTACAGGGACATATGGCTACACCTTC. Translation: CASSRTTGTYGYTF.